A selection of T cell receptor beta chains follows, all from one sample in a study of blood T cell repertoires in COVID-19. This table comes from immunoSEQ multiplex PCR, and its TCRdb copy is limited to in-frame clones, with some not included. The sample holds approximately 50,000 clones, about three quarters seen once. Sequencing was carried out using peripheral blood. The receptors stem from a man in his forties or fifties with active or convalescent COVID-19. The CDR3 runs from the conserved cysteine through the conserved F or W. Each record gives: J gene, D gene, clone size, V gene, CDR3 DNA, CDR3 protein. A D gene is named only where the DNA matches it firmly. Size is omitted from some rows. Given values are once, few, many or a class for expanded clones.

j_gene: TRBJ2-5
d_gene: NA
abundance: medium-sized
v_gene: TRBV7-9
CDR3nt: TGTGCCAGCAGCCCTTCCCGGGACTCTGAGACCCAGTACTTC
CDR3aa: CASSPSRDSETQYF

j_gene: TRBJ2-1
d_gene: NA
abundance: NA
v_gene: TRBV21-1
CDR3nt: TGTGCCAGCAGCAAACTTACCCTTTCGGCGGGAGAGGTCAATGAGCAGTTCTTC
CDR3aa: CASSKLTLSAGEVNEQFF

j_gene: TRBJ2-2
d_gene: NA
abundance: few
v_gene: TRBV28
CDR3nt: TGTGCCAGCAGTTCAGGGGTTTATACCGGGGAGCTGTTTTTT
CDR3aa: CASSSGVYTGELFF

j_gene: TRBJ2-1
d_gene: TRBD1
abundance: NA
v_gene: TRBV6-6
CDR3nt: TGTGCCAGCAGTCGAGGCCGGGACAGGGCTAACAATGAGCAGTTCTTC
CDR3aa: CASSRGRDRANNEQFF

j_gene: TRBJ1-2
d_gene: TRBD1
abundance: NA
v_gene: TRBV30
CDR3nt: TGTGCCTGGAGTGTCAGGACAGGGGCTCGCTATGGCTACACCTTC
CDR3aa: CAWSVRTGARYGYTF

j_gene: TRBJ1-4
d_gene: NA
abundance: once
v_gene: TRBV11-2
CDR3nt: TGTGCCAGCAGCAAGGGGGGGGCAACTAATGAAAAACTGTTTTTT
CDR3aa: CASSKGGATNEKLFF

j_gene: TRBJ1-1
d_gene: NA
abundance: NA
v_gene: TRBV5-4
CDR3nt: TGTGCCAGCAGCTTACTCCTAGCCGTAAACACTGAAGCTTTCTTT
CDR3aa: CASSLLLAVNTEAFF

j_gene: TRBJ2-7
d_gene: TRBD2
abundance: NA
v_gene: TRBV2
CDR3nt: TGTGCCAGCCGGGGAGGGGTCGAGCAGTACTTC
CDR3aa: CASRGGVEQYF

j_gene: TRBJ2-1
d_gene: NA
abundance: NA
v_gene: TRBV12-3/TRBV12-4
CDR3nt: TGTGCCAGCAGTAATCGACTAGTGGGTGAGCAGTTCTTC
CDR3aa: CASSNRLVGEQFF

j_gene: TRBJ2-5
d_gene: NA
abundance: NA
v_gene: TRBV5-4
CDR3nt: TGTGCCAGCAGCTTGGGCGGGAAGGGAACCGACTCCCAAGAGACCCAGTACTTC
CDR3aa: CASSLGGKGTDSQETQYF

j_gene: TRBJ1-4
d_gene: NA
abundance: NA
v_gene: TRBV7-6
CDR3nt: TGTGCCAGCAGCTTAGGGCAGGAAGGGGTCGGGAAACTGTTTTTT
CDR3aa: CASSLGQEGVGKLFF

j_gene: TRBJ2-1
d_gene: NA
abundance: NA
v_gene: TRBV29-1
CDR3nt: TGCAGCGTTGTACCTAACTCCAATGAGCAGTTCTTC
CDR3aa: CSVVPNSNEQFF

j_gene: TRBJ2-7
d_gene: NA
abundance: NA
v_gene: TRBV7-9
CDR3nt: TGTGCCAGCAGCCCCTACAGGGACTCCTACGAGCAGTACTTC
CDR3aa: CASSPYRDSYEQYF

j_gene: TRBJ2-2
d_gene: NA
abundance: NA
v_gene: TRBV3-1/TRBV3-2
CDR3nt: TGTGCCACGACCAGGGGAGGGACCGGGGAGCTGTTTTTT
CDR3aa: CATTRGGTGELFF

j_gene: TRBJ2-7
d_gene: NA
abundance: NA
v_gene: TRBV7-2
CDR3nt: TGTGCCAGCAGCTCCGGACTGCTTCCCCCCGAGCAGTACTTC
CDR3aa: CASSSGLLPPEQYF

j_gene: TRBJ2-7
d_gene: NA
abundance: NA
v_gene: TRBV15
CDR3nt: TGTGCCACCAGCAGAGGACTCCCTTCGGGAGCTTCCTACGAGCAGTACTTC
CDR3aa: CATSRGLPSGASYEQYF

j_gene: TRBJ2-1
d_gene: NA
abundance: NA
v_gene: TRBV5-6
CDR3nt: TGTGCCAGCAGCTTCCGGGGGGCGTCTGAGCAGTTCTTC
CDR3aa: CASSFRGASEQFF

j_gene: TRBJ2-7
d_gene: TRBD2
abundance: NA
v_gene: TRBV20-1
CDR3nt: TGCAGTGCTAGTACGGCTAGCGGGAGCAGCGAGCAGTACTTC
CDR3aa: CSASTASGSSEQYF

j_gene: TRBJ1-2
d_gene: TRBD1
abundance: NA
v_gene: TRBV7-9
CDR3nt: TGTGCCAGCAGCCTAACGACAGGGGATGGCTACACCTTC
CDR3aa: CASSLTTGDGYTF

j_gene: TRBJ2-1
d_gene: NA
abundance: NA
v_gene: TRBV7-3
CDR3nt: TGTGCCAGCAGCTTAACGGGGGGGCCTATCTATGAGCAGTTCTTC
CDR3aa: CASSLTGGPIYEQFF

j_gene: TRBJ1-6
d_gene: NA
abundance: NA
v_gene: TRBV2
CDR3nt: TGTGCCAGCAGGGTGAGTGACAGCAATTCACCCCTCCACTTT
CDR3aa: CASRVSDSNSPLHF

j_gene: TRBJ2-1
d_gene: TRBD2
abundance: NA
v_gene: TRBV12-3/TRBV12-4
CDR3nt: TGTGCCAGCATCCTAGCGGGGGGGAATGAGCAGTTCTTC
CDR3aa: CASILAGGNEQFF

j_gene: TRBJ2-1
d_gene: TRBD2
abundance: NA
v_gene: TRBV20-1
CDR3nt: TGCAGTGCTAGTGGAACCCTAGCGGGAGGGCCTAATGAGCAGTTCTTC
CDR3aa: CSASGTLAGGPNEQFF

j_gene: TRBJ1-1
d_gene: NA
abundance: few
v_gene: TRBV4-1
CDR3nt: TGCGCCAGCAGCTTCTCCTCCACAGGTGACTTGAACACTGAAGCTTTCTTT
CDR3aa: CASSFSSTGDLNTEAFF

j_gene: TRBJ2-3
d_gene: TRBD2
abundance: NA
v_gene: TRBV6-5
CDR3nt: TGTGCCAGCAGTCGGACTAGCTTAGCAGATACGCAGTATTTT
CDR3aa: CASSRTSLADTQYF

j_gene: TRBJ2-1
d_gene: TRBD1
abundance: NA
v_gene: TRBV11-1
CDR3nt: TGTGCCAGCAGGCCCCCAGGGGGCCGGTACAATGAGCAGTTCTTC
CDR3aa: CASRPPGGRYNEQFF

j_gene: TRBJ2-2
d_gene: NA
abundance: NA
v_gene: TRBV7-6
CDR3nt: TGTGCCAGCAGCGCCAGGGGGAACACCGGGGAGCTGTTTTTT
CDR3aa: CASSARGNTGELFF

j_gene: TRBJ1-5
d_gene: NA
abundance: NA
v_gene: TRBV7-9
CDR3nt: TGTGCCAACATGAGACTCCCGGGAGCGATGGTGCAGCCCCAGCATTTT
CDR3aa: CANMRLPGAMVQPQHF

j_gene: TRBJ1-2
d_gene: NA
abundance: once
v_gene: TRBV9
CDR3nt: TGTGCCAGCAGCCCCCAATCGGACAGTCCCTATGGCTACACCTTC
CDR3aa: CASSPQSDSPYGYTF

j_gene: TRBJ1-2
d_gene: NA
abundance: NA
v_gene: TRBV13
CDR3nt: TGTGCCAGCAGCTTGGGGGGGCGTGCTAACTATGGCTACACCTTC
CDR3aa: CASSLGGRANYGYTF

j_gene: TRBJ2-2
d_gene: TRBD1
abundance: NA
v_gene: TRBV7-3
CDR3nt: TGTGCCAGCAGTCCTAGGGCAGGGGGCACCGGGGAGCTGTTTTTT
CDR3aa: CASSPRAGGTGELFF

j_gene: TRBJ2-5
d_gene: NA
abundance: NA
v_gene: TRBV5-4
CDR3nt: TGTGCCAGCAGCTTGGCGGGGTCTACAGACCCCCAGTACTTC
CDR3aa: CASSLAGSTDPQYF

j_gene: TRBJ2-1
d_gene: TRBD2
abundance: NA
v_gene: TRBV20-1
CDR3nt: TGCAGTGCTAGAGCCGGGACTAGCGAGTTCTTC
CDR3aa: CSARAGTSEFF

j_gene: TRBJ1-1
d_gene: NA
abundance: NA
v_gene: TRBV5-1
CDR3nt: TGCGCCAGCAGCTTGGGGGATCAGGGGAGTACTGAAGCTTTCTTT
CDR3aa: CASSLGDQGSTEAFF

j_gene: TRBJ1-5
d_gene: NA
abundance: few
v_gene: TRBV19
CDR3nt: TGTGCCAGTATGTTTGAGGGCGGGCCCCAGCATTTT
CDR3aa: CASMFEGGPQHF

j_gene: TRBJ2-5
d_gene: NA
abundance: NA
v_gene: TRBV4-2
CDR3nt: TGTGCCAGCAGCCAAGTTGGCAGAGAGACCCAGTACTTC
CDR3aa: CASSQVGRETQYF

j_gene: TRBJ1-2
d_gene: NA
abundance: NA
v_gene: TRBV18
CDR3nt: TGTGCCAGCTCACGCCGGACAGCGGATGGCTACACCTTC
CDR3aa: CASSRRTADGYTF

j_gene: TRBJ1-5
d_gene: NA
abundance: NA
v_gene: TRBV27
CDR3nt: TGTGCCAGCAGTTCCTATCAGGCCTCCAATCAGCCCCAGCATTTT
CDR3aa: CASSSYQASNQPQHF

j_gene: TRBJ2-1
d_gene: TRBD1
abundance: NA
v_gene: TRBV7-2
CDR3nt: TGTGCCAGCAGTTCCGGACAGGGGGTTTTCAATGAGCAGTTCTTC
CDR3aa: CASSSGQGVFNEQFF

j_gene: TRBJ2-1
d_gene: TRBD1
abundance: NA
v_gene: TRBV5-1
CDR3nt: TGCGCCAGCAGTCCTCAGCTTAGTATGGGACAGGGTTACAATGAGCAGTTCTTC
CDR3aa: CASSPQLSMGQGYNEQFF